This TCR beta chain originates from a study of blood T cell repertoires in COVID-19. Looking at the study overall: The United States, Italy and Spain supplied acute and convalescent COVID-19 samples.

Looked up from germline, CDR1 is SGDLS and CDR2 is YYNGEE. V shed 8 bases and J shed 0 bases, with 8 bases lying between them. The CDR3 has 12 amino acids. Sequencing was performed with immunoSEQ multiplex PCR; in TCRdb, only in-frame clones are kept and a portion is missing. The sample includes about 15,000 clones, under 85% of them seen just once. J is TRBJ1-1 and V is TRBV9, with a possible D match to TRBD1 (6 bases). The sample taken for sequencing was peripheral blood. The receptor comes from a man between 60 and 70 years old with acute or convalescent COVID-19. The DNA for the CDR3 is TGTGCCAGTGCAGGGGTGAACACTGAAGCTTTCTTT. Protein: CASAGVNTEAFF.